A selection of T cell receptor beta chains follows, all from one sample in a study of tumor-infiltrating lymphocytes in localized non-small cell lung cancer. Some clones are missing from TCRdb's copy, which holds only in-frame ones; the method was immunoSEQ multiplex PCR. The profile shows 11,000 to 15,000 clones, roughly 82% of them singletons. Sequencing was performed on lung tumor tissue. The receptors shown here come from a human donor with non-small cell lung cancer. Each CDR3 is given with its conserved first and last residue. D genes are given only for firm matches. Size tells how often a clone was seen (once, few, many) or the class of an expanded clone, and some rows leave it out.

V: TRBV10-3; D: TRBD2; size: .; J: TRBJ2-2; CDR3: CAISEGEGTGELFF; DNA: TGTGCCATCAGTGAGGGGGAGGGCACCGGGGAGCTGTTTTTT
V: TRBV30; D: TRBD1; size: .; J: TRBJ2-1; CDR3: CAWKGQGSYNEQFF; DNA: TGTGCCTGGAAGGGACAGGGATCTTACAATGAGCAGTTCTTC
V: TRBV25-1; D: .; size: .; J: TRBJ1-6; CDR3: CASSARESSPLHF; DNA: TGTGCCAGCAGTGCCCGGGAGTCTTCACCCCTCCACTTT
V: TRBV28; D: .; size: .; J: TRBJ1-4; CDR3: CASSPPGLGEKLFF; DNA: TGTGCCAGCAGTCCGCCGGGACTTGGTGAAAAACTGTTTTTT
V: TRBV2; D: .; size: .; J: TRBJ1-4; CDR3: CASSEYGRFNEKLFF; DNA: TGTGCCAGCAGTGAATACGGACGGTTTAATGAAAAACTGTTTTTT
V: TRBV14; D: .; size: few; J: TRBJ2-2; CDR3: CASSQVPVPTGELFF; DNA: TGTGCCAGCAGCCAAGTCCCGGTTCCCACCGGGGAGCTGTTTTTT
V: TRBV5-1; D: TRBD1; size: .; J: TRBJ2-7; CDR3: CASSFGTGAYEQYF; DNA: TGCGCCAGCAGCTTCGGGACAGGGGCCTACGAGCAGTACTTC
V: TRBV5-4; D: .; size: .; J: TRBJ1-2; CDR3: CASSPGTPGIINYGYTF; DNA: TGTGCCAGCAGCCCTGGGACACCCGGAATAATAAACTATGGCTACACCTTC
V: TRBV28; D: .; size: .; J: TRBJ1-2; CDR3: CASSDTSYGYTF; DNA: TGTGCCAGCAGTGACACTAGCTATGGCTACACCTTC
V: TRBV19; D: .; size: .; J: TRBJ2-5; CDR3: CASSILEDTETQYF; DNA: TGTGCCAGTAGTATACTAGAAGATACCGAGACCCAGTACTTC
V: TRBV6-1; D: .; size: .; J: TRBJ2-5; CDR3: CASSRDAGETQYF; DNA: TGTGCCAGCAGTCGGGACGCCGGAGAGACCCAGTACTTC
V: TRBV5-6; D: TRBD2; size: .; J: TRBJ2-1; CDR3: CASSWGTSGYNEQFF; DNA: TGTGCCAGCAGTTGGGGAACTAGCGGTTACAATGAGCAGTTCTTC
V: TRBV10-3; D: .; size: .; J: TRBJ1-1; CDR3: CAISESPGSTEAFF; DNA: TGTGCCATCAGTGAGTCGCCGGGTAGCACTGAAGCTTTCTTT
V: TRBV6-5; D: .; size: .; J: TRBJ2-3; CDR3: CASSFQGSDTQYF; DNA: TGTGCCAGCAGTTTCCAGGGGTCAGATACGCAGTATTTT
V: TRBV9; D: TRBD1; size: hyperexpanded; J: TRBJ1-2; CDR3: CASSANTRDRRLYGYTF; DNA: TGTGCCAGCAGCGCTAATACCCGGGACAGGAGACTCTATGGCTACACCTTC
V: TRBV30; D: .; size: .; J: TRBJ1-1; CDR3: CAWTRAFNTEAFF; DNA: TGTGCCTGGACTAGGGCGTTCAACACTGAAGCTTTCTTT
V: TRBV20-1; D: .; size: .; J: TRBJ1-1; CDR3: CSARAVAEAFF; DNA: TGCAGTGCTAGAGCTGTGGCTGAAGCTTTCTTT
V: TRBV27; D: TRBD2; size: .; J: TRBJ2-3; CDR3: CASSFLAGGPSTDTQYF; DNA: TGTGCCAGCAGTTTTTTAGCGGGGGGGCCCAGCACAGATACGCAGTATTTT
V: TRBV28; D: .; size: .; J: TRBJ1-1; CDR3: CASSLPRRGAEAFF; DNA: TGTGCCAGCAGTTTGCCGCGCCGGGGGGCTGAAGCTTTCTTT
V: TRBV19; D: TRBD2; size: .; J: TRBJ2-7; CDR3: CASSRGTSGEQYF; DNA: TGTGCCAGTAGTAGAGGGACTAGCGGCGAGCAGTACTTC
V: TRBV2; D: .; size: .; J: TRBJ2-7; CDR3: CASGGDSYEQYF; DNA: TGTGCCAGCGGGGGGGACAGCTACGAGCAGTACTTC
V: TRBV28; D: .; size: once; J: TRBJ2-2; CDR3: CAGQTANTGELFF; DNA: TGTGCCGGCCAGACAGCGAACACCGGGGAGCTGTTTTTT
V: TRBV14; D: .; size: .; J: TRBJ2-7; CDR3: CASSQGRYEQYF; DNA: TGTGCCAGCAGCCAAGGGCGATACGAGCAGTACTTC
V: TRBV10-2; D: TRBD2; size: .; J: TRBJ2-5; CDR3: CASSLAGRQETQYF; DNA: TGCGCCAGCAGCCTAGCGGGGCGACAAGAGACCCAGTACTTC
V: TRBV19; D: .; size: .; J: TRBJ2-2; CDR3: CASRAQGTNTGELFF; DNA: TGTGCCAGTAGGGCACAGGGAACCAACACCGGGGAGCTGTTTTTT
V: TRBV14; D: .; size: few; J: TRBJ2-3; CDR3: CASSQDRSADTQYF; DNA: TGTGCCAGCAGCCAAGATCGGAGCGCAGATACGCAGTATTTT
V: TRBV7-2; D: .; size: once; J: TRBJ2-7; CDR3: CASSFMRGEQYF; DNA: TGTGCCAGCAGCTTTATGAGGGGCGAGCAGTACTTC
V: TRBV2; D: .; size: .; J: TRBJ1-5; CDR3: CASSEGRRAQPQHF; DNA: TGTGCCAGCAGTGAGGGGCGGAGGGCCCAGCCCCAGCATTTT
V: TRBV9; D: .; size: .; J: TRBJ2-7; CDR3: CASNEAGTSYEQYF; DNA: TGTGCCAGCAATGAGGCAGGGACCTCCTACGAGCAGTACTTC
V: TRBV5-1; D: .; size: .; J: TRBJ2-3; CDR3: CASTGTAGRTDTQYF; DNA: TGCGCCAGCACAGGTACGGCGGGGCGCACAGATACGCAGTATTTT
V: TRBV5-1; D: .; size: .; J: TRBJ1-5; CDR3: CASSFEGQPQHF; DNA: TGCGCCAGCAGCTTCGAGGGACAGCCCCAGCATTTT
V: TRBV5-1; D: .; size: .; J: TRBJ1-2; CDR3: CASSYDSGYTF; DNA: TGCGCCAGCAGTTATGACAGCGGCTACACCTTC
V: TRBV6-1; D: .; size: .; J: TRBJ1-5; CDR3: CAAGWRDNQPQHF; DNA: TGTGCCGCGGGCTGGAGAGATAATCAGCCCCAGCATTTT
V: TRBV6-1; D: .; size: once; J: TRBJ1-5; CDR3: CASSEPFRGAGNQPQHF; DNA: TGTGCCAGCAGTGAACCCTTCCGTGGGGCCGGCAATCAGCCCCAGCATTTT
V: TRBV19; D: .; size: .; J: TRBJ1-5; CDR3: CASSADSTYQPQHF; DNA: TGTGCCAGTAGTGCGGACAGTACCTATCAGCCCCAGCATTTT
V: TRBV6-5; D: TRBD1; size: .; J: TRBJ2-7; CDR3: CASSFGTGGDEQYF; DNA: TGTGCCAGCAGTTTCGGGACAGGGGGCGACGAGCAGTACTTC
V: TRBV29-1; D: TRBD1; size: .; J: TRBJ2-4; CDR3: CSGTGGLDIQYF; DNA: TGCAGCGGGACAGGGGGCTTGGACATTCAGTACTTC
V: TRBV13; D: .; size: few; J: TRBJ1-5; CDR3: CASSSLNQPQHF; DNA: TGTGCCAGCAGCTCTCTCAATCAGCCCCAGCATTTT
V: TRBV2; D: .; size: .; J: TRBJ1-1; CDR3: CASTAGENTEAFF; DNA: TGTGCCAGCACCGCGGGGGAGAACACTGAAGCTTTCTTT
V: TRBV15; D: TRBD2; size: few; J: TRBJ2-1; CDR3: CATSRGTSGRSYNEQFF; DNA: TGTGCCACCAGCAGAGGGACTAGCGGGAGATCCTACAATGAGCAGTTCTTC
V: TRBV19; D: .; size: .; J: TRBJ1-6; CDR3: CASSSRGFPLNSPLHF; DNA: TGTGCCAGTAGTAGCCGAGGGTTTCCTCTTAATTCACCCCTCCACTTT